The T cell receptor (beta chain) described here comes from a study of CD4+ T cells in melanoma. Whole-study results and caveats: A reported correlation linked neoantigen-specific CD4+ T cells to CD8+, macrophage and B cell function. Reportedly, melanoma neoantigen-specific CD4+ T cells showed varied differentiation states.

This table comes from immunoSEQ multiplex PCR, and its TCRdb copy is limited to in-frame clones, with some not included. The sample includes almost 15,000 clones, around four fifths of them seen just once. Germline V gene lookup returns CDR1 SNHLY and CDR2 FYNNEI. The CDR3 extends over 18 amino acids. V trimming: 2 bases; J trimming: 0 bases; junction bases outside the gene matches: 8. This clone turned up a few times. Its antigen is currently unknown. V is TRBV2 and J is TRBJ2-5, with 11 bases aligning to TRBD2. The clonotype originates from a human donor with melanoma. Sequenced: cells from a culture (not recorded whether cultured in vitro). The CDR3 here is CASSEWVSGGAYQETQYF. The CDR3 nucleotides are TGTGCCAGCAGTGAATGGGTTAGCGGGGGGGCATACCAAGAGACCCAGTACTTC.